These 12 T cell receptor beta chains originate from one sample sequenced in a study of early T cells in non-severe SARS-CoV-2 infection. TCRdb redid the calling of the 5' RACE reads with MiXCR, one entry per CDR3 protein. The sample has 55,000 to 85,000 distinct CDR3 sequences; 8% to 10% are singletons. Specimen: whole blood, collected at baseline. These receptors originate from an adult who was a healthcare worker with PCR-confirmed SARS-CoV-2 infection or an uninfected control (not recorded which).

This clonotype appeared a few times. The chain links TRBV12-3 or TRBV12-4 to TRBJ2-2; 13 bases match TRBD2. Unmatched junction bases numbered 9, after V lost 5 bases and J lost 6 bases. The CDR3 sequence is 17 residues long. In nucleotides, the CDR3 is TGTGCCAGCAGTCCGACTAGCGGGAGGAGAGGATCCGGGGAGCTGTTTTTT. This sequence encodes CASSPTSGRRGSGELFF.

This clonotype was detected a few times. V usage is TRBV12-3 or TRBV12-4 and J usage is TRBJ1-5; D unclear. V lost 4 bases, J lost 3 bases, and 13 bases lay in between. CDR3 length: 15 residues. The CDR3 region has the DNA TGTGCCAGCAGTTCCCACCTGGGGATCAATCAGCCCCAGCATTTT. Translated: CASSSHLGINQPQHF.

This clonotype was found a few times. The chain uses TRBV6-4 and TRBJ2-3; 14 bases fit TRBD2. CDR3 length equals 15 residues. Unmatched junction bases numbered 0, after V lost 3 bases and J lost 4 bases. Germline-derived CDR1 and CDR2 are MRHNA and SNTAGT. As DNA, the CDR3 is TGTGCCAGCAGTGAGACTAGCGGGAGGGCAGATACGCAGTATTTT. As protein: CASSETSGRADTQYF.

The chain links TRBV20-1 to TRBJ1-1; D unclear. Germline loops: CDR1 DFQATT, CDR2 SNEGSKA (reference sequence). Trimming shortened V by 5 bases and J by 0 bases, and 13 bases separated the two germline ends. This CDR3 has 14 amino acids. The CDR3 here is CSASPSRMNTEAFF. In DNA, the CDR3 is TGCAGTGCTTCTCCCAGTAGAATGAACACTGAAGCTTTCTTT.

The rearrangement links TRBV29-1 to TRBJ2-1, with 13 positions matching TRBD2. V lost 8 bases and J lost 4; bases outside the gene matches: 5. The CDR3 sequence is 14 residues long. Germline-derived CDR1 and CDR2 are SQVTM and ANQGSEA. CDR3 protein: CSLRTSGRYNEQFF. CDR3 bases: TGCAGCCTCAGGACTAGCGGGAGATACAATGAGCAGTTCTTC.

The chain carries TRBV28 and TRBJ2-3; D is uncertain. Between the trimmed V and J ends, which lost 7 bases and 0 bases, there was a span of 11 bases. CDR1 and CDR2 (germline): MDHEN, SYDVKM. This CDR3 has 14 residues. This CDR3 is CASNGGTSTDTQYF. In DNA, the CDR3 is TGTGCCAGCAATGGCGGAACTAGCACAGATACGCAGTATTTT.

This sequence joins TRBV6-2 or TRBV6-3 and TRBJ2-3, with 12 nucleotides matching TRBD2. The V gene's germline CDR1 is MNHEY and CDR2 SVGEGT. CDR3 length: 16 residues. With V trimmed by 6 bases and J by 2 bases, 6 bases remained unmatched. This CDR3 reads CASSWTSGEDTDTQYF. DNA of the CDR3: TGTGCCAGCAGCTGGACTAGCGGGGAAGACACAGATACGCAGTATTTT.

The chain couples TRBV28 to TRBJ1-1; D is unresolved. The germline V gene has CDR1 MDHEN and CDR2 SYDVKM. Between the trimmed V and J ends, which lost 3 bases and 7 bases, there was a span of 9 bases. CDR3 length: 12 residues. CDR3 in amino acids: CASSLWEGEAFF. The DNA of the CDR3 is TGTGCCAGCAGTTTGTGGGAGGGTGAAGCTTTCTTT.

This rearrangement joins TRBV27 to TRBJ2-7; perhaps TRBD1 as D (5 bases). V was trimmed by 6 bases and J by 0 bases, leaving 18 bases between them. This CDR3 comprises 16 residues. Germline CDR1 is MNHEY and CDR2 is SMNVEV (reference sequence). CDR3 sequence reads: CASSASVGRGSYEQYF. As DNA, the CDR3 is TGTGCCAGCAGCGCTTCGGTAGGAAGGGGCTCCTACGAGCAGTACTTC.

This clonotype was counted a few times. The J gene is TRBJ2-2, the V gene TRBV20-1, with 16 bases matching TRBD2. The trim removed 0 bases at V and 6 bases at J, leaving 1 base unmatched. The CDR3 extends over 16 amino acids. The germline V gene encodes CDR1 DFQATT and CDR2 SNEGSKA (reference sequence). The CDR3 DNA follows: TGCAGTGCTAGAGAAGGGACTAGCGGGAGGGCCGGGGAGCTGTTTTTT. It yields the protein CSAREGTSGRAGELFF.

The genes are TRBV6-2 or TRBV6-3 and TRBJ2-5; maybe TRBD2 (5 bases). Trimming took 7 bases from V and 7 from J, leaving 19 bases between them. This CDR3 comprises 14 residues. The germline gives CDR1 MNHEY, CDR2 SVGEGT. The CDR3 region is CASTPRDGTWTQYF. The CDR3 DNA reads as TGTGCCAGCACCCCACGGGATGGTACTTGGACCCAGTACTTC.

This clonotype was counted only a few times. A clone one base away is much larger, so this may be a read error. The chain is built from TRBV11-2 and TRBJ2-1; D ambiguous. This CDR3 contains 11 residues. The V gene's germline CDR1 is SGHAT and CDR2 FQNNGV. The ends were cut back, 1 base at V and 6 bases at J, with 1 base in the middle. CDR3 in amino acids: CASSLANEQFF. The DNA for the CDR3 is TGTGCCAGCAGCTTAGCCAATGAGCAGTTCTTC.